Included here is one TCR beta chain sequence, with context. Its recognized antigen is unknown. Nothing much larger sits one base from this clone, and base qualities are not available. This sample is part of a study of T cell responses to AZD1222 COVID-19 vaccine (dated by TCRdb to the early 2020s). For the study in its entirety: A total of over 230 trial participants underwent TCR sequencing, of whom some 210 received two doses of AZD1222 and roughly 25 received two doses of the MenACWY control vaccine. Enrollment into the trials was organized by age into subgroups of 18-55, 56-69 and 70-plus years, and those subgroups contained approximately 160, 26 and 62 TCR-sequenced participants, respectively.

Results the study describes overall, beyond this receptor: Most participants were white British and females outnumbered males, and the authors suggested that clonal diversity may have been underestimated. Conclusions about previously exposed vaccinees are limited because only 6 or 7 AZD1222 recipients were SARS-CoV-2 seropositive at baseline. Vaccine-associated CD4 TCRs spanned the whole spike protein, with dominant responses in regions 160-218 and 743-854. The 56-69-year group was small, and its depth increase did not reach significance, likely because of low power. Because no samples from the day 14 peak response were available, repertoires could be characterized only after the peak T cell response. Spike-specific TCR breadth and depth rose significantly after two AZD1222 doses compared with day 0 and with MenACWY recipients. Nearly half of unique spike-specific TCRs reportedly recognized epitopes outside regions mutated in the B.1.351 and B.1.1.7 variants.

The CDR3 regions of human TCRbeta chains were analyzed by immunosequencing. Per the source publication's procedure: TCRs in the repertoires were matched against a reference library of SARS-CoV-2-specific TCRs that had been generated with the MIRA antigen-specificity platform. Breadth was defined as the fraction of unique TCRs that were SARS-CoV-2-associated, and depth was defined as the fraction of total T cells that were SARS-CoV-2-associated. Using the MIRA data, each spike-specific TCR was mapped to the spike region that the TCR reacts to and placed in a CD4 or CD8 class. Log10-transformed breadth and depth values were compared by one-way ANOVA with Sidak's multiple comparisons tests. The table comes from immuneACCESS by way of TCRdb, which keeps in-frame sequences with V and J called. Part of the clones is missing from these tables; in studies checked, under half for an unresolved V gene and the rest for unknown reasons. D and trimming were read from the DNA, whereas the V and J calls and clone size are those reported in that table. The sample records 98,000 or so clones, about nine tenths of which are singletons. The top ten clonotypes cover around a sixth of the sample.

V gives up 5 bases and J gives up 0 bases, and the segment between their germline ends measures 13 bases. Taken from cysteine to phenylalanine, the CDR3 has 15 residues. Only CDR3 DNA remains: 45 bases, in frame from the first base. CDR1 and CDR2 were assigned from the germline V gene (reference sequence) as SEHNR and FQNEAQ. Per the publication, the time point label means: about 28 days (+/-7) after the second vaccine dose. AZD1222 recipients given second doses at about 4 weeks or at about 12 weeks were pooled, since spike-specific TCR depth and breadth were not found to differ between the two schedules. The vaccinee samples were drawn from two UK trials, COV001 and COV002, one of which was a single-blind randomized controlled phase 2/3 trial testing AZD1222 (ChAdOx1 nCoV-19) in healthy adults. For TCRbeta chain sequencing, PBMC samples from trial participants were taken at day 0 and at day 28 after the second dose.

The sequenced sample was peripheral blood, obtained 28 days after the second AZD1222 dose. The source of this sequence is an adult who received the AZD1222 COVID-19 vaccine. The chain employs TRBV7-9 and TRBJ1-2; no D gene is confidently identified. In nucleotides, the sequence is TGTGCCAGCAGCCAAAGGGCTCAGACTAACTATGGCTACACCTTC. Its protein reads: CASSQRAQTNYGYTF.